Presented here are 21 T cell receptor beta chains from one specimen sequenced in a study of response to subunit inactivated influenza vaccine (dated by TCRdb to between 2017 and 2018). Libraries were prepared through RT-PCR. Sequencing instrument: Illumina HiSeq 2500. TCRdb took the public reads, trimmed them with fastp at Q25, ran MiXCR for clone calling and kept in-frame beta chains. Each record represents a unique CDR3 protein, reported with the most common genes and DNA among its rows. This sample gives approximately 520,000 distinct CDR3 sequences in total; about 25% of them show up just once. The ten biggest clones cover around 2% of the sample. The sample consisted of CD4+ T cells sorted from PBMCs, taken around 5 days after vaccination. These receptors were collected from a man aged 45 to 65 who received an inactivated influenza vaccine. Donor details come from another sample of the same person, matched by shared clones.

This clonotype was recorded a few times. This chain links TRBV9 with TRBJ2-7; 8 bases agree with TRBD1. V dropped 3 bases and J dropped 6; count of bases not matched to a gene: 8. Germline V gives CDR1 SGDLS, CDR2 YYNGEE. CDR3 length: 14 residues. Here the CDR3 DNA reads TGTGCCAGCAGCGGGACAGGGCCTACCTCCGAGCAGTACTTC. The encoded protein is CASSGTGPTSEQYF. The full variable domain, completed using reference TRBV9 and TRBJ2-7, is DSGVTQTPKHLITATGQRVTLRCSPRSGDLSVYWYQQSLDQGLQFLIQYYNGEERAKGNILERFSAQQFPDLHSELNLSSLELGDSALYFCASSGTGPTSEQYFGPGTRLTVT.

This clonotype was counted once. This sequence joins TRBV5-1 and TRBJ2-7; 7 nucleotides align to TRBD1. This CDR3 has 15 amino acids. CDR1 and CDR2 (germline): SGHRS, YFSETQ. V was pared by 0 bases and J by 0 bases, with 3 bases of the junction left unmatched. The CDR3 loop reads CASSLESGGSYEQYF. In DNA form, the CDR3 reads TGCGCCAGCAGCTTGGAATCAGGGGGCTCCTACGAGCAGTACTTC.

The rearrangement links TRBV4-1 to TRBJ1-4, with D possibly being TRBD1 (6 bases). CDR1 is MGHRA, CDR2 YSYEKL, per germline. V was trimmed by 3 bases and J by 5 bases, leaving 13 bases between them. There are 15 residues in the CDR3. The CDR3 reads CASSHFQGKNEKLFF. The CDR3 DNA follows: TGCGCCAGCAGCCATTTCCAGGGGAAGAATGAAAAACTGTTTTTT.

The rearrangement links TRBV7-8 to TRBJ1-4; TRBD1 is a possible D gene (5 bases). This CDR3 is 16 amino acids long. Germline V gene lookup returns CDR1 SGHVS and CDR2 FQNEAQ. V was cut by 4 bases and J by 7 bases, with 19 bases left in between. CDR3 nucleotide sequence: TGTGCCAGCAGCTCTGCCCGGGTTGGAGGGGCTGAAAAACTGTTTTTT. It translates to CASSSARVGGAEKLFF.

This clonotype was observed a handful of times. The chain employs TRBV5-1 and TRBJ2-1; D perhaps matches TRBD1 (6 bases). Germline V gene lookup returns CDR1 SGHRS and CDR2 YFSETQ. V was clipped by 4 bases and J by 0 bases, with 11 bases between them. The length of the CDR3 is 15 residues. For the CDR3, the DNA is TGCGCCAGCAGCCCAACAGGGTACTCCTACAATGAGCAGTTCTTC. Its translation: CASSPTGYSYNEQFF.

This clonotype was found a few times. The V call is TRBV20-1, the J call TRBJ2-5; 11 nucleotides line up with TRBD2. There are 16 residues in the CDR3. Germline lookup yields CDR1 DFQATT and CDR2 SNEGSKA (reference sequence). Trimming cost V 6 bases and J 0 bases; bases outside gene matches: 9. The CDR3 sequence is CSASPLAGGNQETQYF. The CDR3 DNA reads TGCAGTGCCAGCCCTCTAGCGGGGGGCAACCAAGAGACCCAGTACTTC.

This clonotype was counted a few times. V and J are TRBV20-1 and TRBJ2-7; TRBD2 aligns across 11 bases. Germline V gene sequence: CDR1 DFQATT, CDR2 SNEGSKA (reference sequence). The CDR3 is 15 residues long. The junction had 4 bases not matched to a gene; V was cut back by 3 bases and J by 0 bases. Written as DNA, the CDR3 is TGCAGTGCTAGGGCGGGACTAGCGGCCTCCTACGAGCAGTACTTC. Translation gives CSARAGLAASYEQYF.

In its sample, this clonotype was seen a few times. The J gene is TRBJ1-5, the V gene TRBV7-9; no definite D call. The length of the CDR3 is 12 residues. Germline values: CDR1 SEHNR, CDR2 FQNEAQ (reference sequence). V dropped 9 bases and J dropped 2 bases, with 8 bases sitting between them. The chain's CDR3 is CASGNGNQPQHF. As DNA, the CDR3 is TGTGCCAGTGGCAATGGCAATCAGCCCCAGCATTTT.

The J gene is TRBJ2-7, the V gene TRBV29-1, with unresolved D. Trimming shortened V by 5 bases and J by 6 bases, and 8 bases separated the two germline ends. Germline V gives CDR1 SQVTM, CDR2 ANQGSEA. The CDR3 runs 10 residues. The CDR3 nucleotides read TGCAGCGTTTTGTCGGGCGAGCAGTACTTC. Translating it yields CSVLSGEQYF.

V usage is TRBV20-1 and J usage is TRBJ1-1; D is undetermined. The CDR3 is made up of 13 amino acids. The V gene lost 6 bases and the J gene lost 3 bases, with 14 bases spanning the gap. Germline CDR1 is DFQATT and CDR2 is SNEGSKA (reference sequence). For the CDR3, the DNA is TGCAGTGCCAAACTGGCGACGGACACTGAAGCTTTCTTT. This encodes CSAKLATDTEAFF.

This clonotype was seen only a few times. The chain joins TRBV7-9 to TRBJ2-1; no firm D call. V gave up 2 bases and J gave up 0 bases, with 8 bases separating them. Germline CDR1 and CDR2: SEHNR and FQNEAQ (reference sequence). The CDR3 consists of 15 residues. DNA of the CDR3: TGTGCCAGCAGCTTAACGGAAAGCTCCTACAATGAGCAGTTCTTC. This gives the protein CASSLTESSYNEQFF.

The genes are TRBV12-3 or TRBV12-4 and TRBJ2-2; 11 bases are shared with TRBD2. The ends lost 6 bases at V and 6 bases at J; junction bases unmatched: 9. The CDR3 is 16 residues long. CDR3 region: CASRESLAGEAGELFF. Written as DNA, the CDR3 is TGTGCCAGCAGGGAATCACTAGCGGGGGAGGCCGGGGAGCTGTTTTTT.

This chain joins TRBV10-3 and TRBJ2-1; 9 positions match TRBD1. The CDR3 runs 15 residues. Looked up from germline, CDR1 is ENHRY and CDR2 is SYGVKD. V lost 3 bases to trimming and J lost 7 bases; unmatched junction nucleotides: 7. The CDR3 region has the DNA TGTGCCATCAGTGAACCCGGGACAGGGCAGAATGAGCAGTTCTTC. Protein product: CAISEPGTGQNEQFF.

This clonotype occurred a few times. V usage is TRBV6-1 and J usage is TRBJ2-3; no clear D. The CDR3 contains 15 residues. V shed 8 bases and J shed 0 bases, with 15 bases lying between them. Germline-derived CDR1 and CDR2 are MNHNS and SASEGT. CDR3 in DNA: TGTGCCAGCTCCGAAATCCCGGGCAGCACAGATACGCAGTATTTT. Residues: CASSEIPGSTDTQYF.

This clonotype was seen only a few times. This chain links TRBV11-1 with TRBJ2-1; 14 positions match TRBD2. The CDR3 spans 20 residues. V shed 5 bases and J 1 base; nucleotides not matched to a gene: 13. Germline CDR1 reads SGHAT; CDR2 reads FQDESV (reference sequence). In DNA form, the CDR3 reads TGTGCCAGCAGCCGTACAAAGGGACTAGCGGGAGAGGGATCCTACAATGAGCAGTTCTTC. Protein sequence: CASSRTKGLAGEGSYNEQFF. The full variable domain, completed using reference TRBV11-1 and TRBJ2-1, is EAEVAQSPRYKITEKSQAVAFWCDPISGHATLYWYRQILGQGPELLVQFQDESVVDDSQLPKDRFSAERLKGVDSTLKIQPAELGDSAMYLCASSRTKGLAGEGSYNEQFFGPGTRLTVL.

The chain has TRBV4-3 and TRBJ2-1; 12 bases are a match to TRBD2. J lost 7 bases, V lost 0 bases, and 13 bases had no gene match. Germline V gene lookup returns CDR1 LGHNA and CDR2 YSLEER. This CDR3 region has 19 residues. The CDR3 sequence: CASSQDRPLAGGRGNEQFF. As DNA, the CDR3 is TGCGCCAGCAGCCAAGATCGCCCGCTAGCGGGAGGGCGCGGGAATGAGCAGTTCTTC.

This clonotype has more than one count but fewer than ten. The chain couples TRBV5-1 to TRBJ2-1, with a possible D match to TRBD1 (5 bases). The germline gives CDR1 SGHRS, CDR2 YFSETQ. The CDR3 extends over 16 amino acids. Trimming removed 0 bases from V and 0 bases from J, with 10 bases in between. The CDR3 sequence: CASSLAGHRSYNEQFF. DNA of the CDR3: TGCGCCAGCAGCTTGGCAGGGCACCGCTCCTACAATGAGCAGTTCTTC.

This clonotype has just a few counts. The rearrangement links TRBV29-1 to TRBJ2-7, with 9 bases fitting TRBD1. V was pared by 1 base and J by 4 bases, with 8 bases of the junction left unmatched. Per germline, CDR1 SQVTM and CDR2 ANQGSEA. The CDR3 runs 15 residues. CDR3 sequence reads: CSVEVSGTGKYEQYF. The CDR3 DNA is TGCAGCGTTGAAGTCTCCGGGACAGGGAAGTACGAGCAGTACTTC.

This sequence joins TRBV29-1 and TRBJ2-3; 10 positions match TRBD2. The germline V gene encodes CDR1 SQVTM and CDR2 ANQGSEA. The CDR3 runs 14 residues. V dropped 7 bases and J dropped 3; count of bases not matched to a gene: 7. This CDR3 reads CSALPGLATDTQYF. The CDR3 DNA reads as TGCAGCGCTCTTCCGGGACTAGCGACAGATACGCAGTATTTT.

The table lists this clonotype with many counts. This sequence joins TRBV20-1 and TRBJ1-2; 8 bases are a match to TRBD1. Germline V gives CDR1 DFQATT, CDR2 SNEGSKA (reference sequence). V shed 6 bases and J 4 bases; nucleotides not matched to a gene: 4. This CDR3 is built from 12 residues. The CDR3 region is CSAETGGYGYTF. DNA for the CDR3: TGCAGTGCAGAAACAGGGGGCTATGGCTACACCTTC.

About this clonotype: A much larger clone is a single base away; this may be a read error. The genes are TRBV3-1 and TRBJ2-5, with D hard to call. This CDR3 comprises 12 residues. The V end lost 3 bases, the J end lost 4 bases, and 6 bases lay between the germline ends. CDR1 and CDR2 from the germline V gene are LGHDT and YNNKEL (reference sequence). This chain's CDR3 is CASSHVGETQYF. In DNA form, the CDR3 reads TGTGCCAGCAGCCATGTCGGAGAGACCCAGTACTTC.